The rows below give T cell receptor beta chains drawn from one sample of a study of cytomegalovirus exposure and HLA in healthy donors. Profiled with immunoSEQ multiplex PCR; TCRdb holds only in-frame clones, not every one. Among around 170,000 clones listed, 78% were seen once. Sequencing was performed on PBMCs. These receptors were taken from a woman aged 40 to 55 in good health and CMV-seropositive. CDR3s include the opening cysteine and the closing phenylalanine or tryptophan. Fields, in order: clone size, D gene, CDR3 length, V gene, J gene, CDR3 DNA, CDR3 protein. The D gene is left open where the match is weak. Size values are once, few and many counts, or a class for expanded clones, and some rows have none.

size: .
D: .
length: 15
V: TRBV10-2
J: TRBJ1-6
DNA: TGCGCCAGCAGTGAGGCGGGCCTGAGTAATTCACCCCTCCACTTT
CDR3: CASSEAGLSNSPLHF

size: .
D: .
length: 17
V: TRBV12-5
J: TRBJ1-5
DNA: TGTGCTAGTGCCCTACGGCCTCCAGGGTTCCACAATCAGCCCCAGCATTTT
CDR3: CASALRPPGFHNQPQHF

size: .
D: .
length: 14
V: TRBV6-5
J: TRBJ2-2
DNA: TGTGCCCGTTGGGCAGGGGCGAACACCGGGGAGCTGTTTTTT
CDR3: CARWAGANTGELFF

size: .
D: TRBD2
length: 18
V: TRBV28
J: TRBJ2-6
DNA: TGTGCCAGCAGCTCCGTGGGAGGGGCGAACTCTGGGGCCAACGGCCTGACTTTC
CDR3: CASSSVGGANSGANGLTF

size: .
D: .
length: 11
V: TRBV14
J: TRBJ2-3
DNA: TGTGCCAGCAGCCCGGGACTTACGCAGTATTTT
CDR3: CASSPGLTQYF

size: .
D: .
length: 15
V: TRBV6-6
J: TRBJ1-4
DNA: TGTGCCAGCAGTTACTCTTCCGGGGTGGGTGAAAAACTGTTTTTT
CDR3: CASSYSSGVGEKLFF

size: .
D: TRBD2
length: 15
V: TRBV7-8
J: TRBJ2-5
DNA: TGTGCCAGCAGCTTAGGGGTGGGGGGGCAAGAGACCCAGTACTTC
CDR3: CASSLGVGGQETQYF

size: .
D: .
length: 12
V: TRBV28
J: TRBJ1-1
DNA: TGTGCCAGTGCAGGGGTAGGCACTGAAGCTTTCTTT
CDR3: CASAGVGTEAFF

size: .
D: .
length: 14
V: TRBV18
J: TRBJ1-1
DNA: TGTGCCAGCTCATCAACAGCCGGGAACACTGAAGCTTTCTTT
CDR3: CASSSTAGNTEAFF

size: once
D: .
length: 13
V: TRBV28
J: TRBJ2-2
DNA: TGTGCCAGCAGTTTACAGGGGCCCGGGGAGCTGTTTTTT
CDR3: CASSLQGPGELFF

size: .
D: .
length: 12
V: TRBV10-1
J: TRBJ2-7
DNA: TGCGCCAGCAGTGAGTCAGGGAGCGCGCTCGTCTTC
CDR3: CASSESGSALVF

size: .
D: .
length: 12
V: TRBV29-1
J: TRBJ2-7
DNA: TGCAGCGCTATACTAACCCTCGACGAGCAGTACTTC
CDR3: CSAILTLDEQYF

size: .
D: TRBD1
length: 15
V: TRBV10-2
J: TRBJ1-2
DNA: TGCGCCAGCCGGGACAGCGGCAACCTTCTATCTGGCTACACCTTC
CDR3: CASRDSGNLLSGYTF

size: once
D: .
length: 14
V: TRBV2
J: TRBJ2-3
DNA: TGTGCCAGCATCGTAACAGGTCCCCCAGATACGCAGTATTTT
CDR3: CASIVTGPPDTQYF

size: .
D: TRBD1
length: 15
V: TRBV29-1
J: TRBJ2-7
DNA: TGCAGCGTCGAAAGCACCGGGACAGGGAACTACGAGCAGTACTTC
CDR3: CSVESTGTGNYEQYF

size: .
D: .
length: 12
V: TRBV30
J: TRBJ2-7
DNA: TGTGCCTGGAGTAGGGTCGGGGTTGAGCAGTACTTC
CDR3: CAWSRVGVEQYF

size: once
D: TRBD2
length: 19
V: TRBV12-5
J: TRBJ2-2
DNA: TGTGCTAGTGGTTCGATACCCAAGGAGGGGACTAGCACCACCGGGGAGCTGTTTTTT
CDR3: CASGSIPKEGTSTTGELFF

size: few
D: .
length: 15
V: TRBV9
J: TRBJ2-5
DNA: TGTGCCAGCAGCCCCCGAAGACAGCCACAAGAGACCCAGTACTTC
CDR3: CASSPRRQPQETQYF

size: .
D: .
length: 13
V: TRBV5-4
J: TRBJ2-7
DNA: TGTGCCAGCAGCTTGGACAGGAACTACGAGCAGTACTTC
CDR3: CASSLDRNYEQYF

size: .
D: .
length: 14
V: TRBV4-3
J: TRBJ1-1
DNA: TGCGCCAGCACCGATGGGGCCATGAACACTGAAGCTTTCTTT
CDR3: CASTDGAMNTEAFF

size: .
D: .
length: 14
V: TRBV19
J: TRBJ2-2
DNA: TGTGCCAGTAGTATAGATGGGCTCACCGGGGAGCTGTTTTTT
CDR3: CASSIDGLTGELFF

size: .
D: .
length: 15
V: TRBV5-4
J: TRBJ1-2
DNA: TGTGCCAGCAGCCCCCGGTCGGGGGGCTTGCTTGGCTACACCTTC
CDR3: CASSPRSGGLLGYTF

size: few
D: .
length: 12
V: TRBV2
J: TRBJ1-2
DNA: TGTGCCAGCAGTCCGAGAAAGTATGGCTACACCTTC
CDR3: CASSPRKYGYTF